This passage covers 20 T cell receptor beta chains from one sample sequenced in a study of blood T cell repertoires in COVID-19. The method was immunoSEQ multiplex PCR; TCRdb's version includes in-frame clones alone and lacks a portion of them. The table includes 150,000 to 200,000 clones, approximately 90% detected once. Sequences were obtained from peripheral blood. The receptors originated from a woman in her 70s with COVID-19, enrolled during active disease.

The V and J genes are TRBV11-2 and TRBJ2-1; TRBD2 matches at 12 bases. The CDR3 covers 15 residues. The J segment lost 6 bases and the V segment lost 3 bases, leaving 3 bases of the junction unmatched. Germline CDR1 reads SGHAT; CDR2 reads FQNNGV. The CDR3 region is CASSLTSGRFNEQFF. DNA for the CDR3: TGTGCCAGCAGCTTGACTAGCGGGAGATTCAATGAGCAGTTCTTC.

This clone was counted between two and nine times. The chain uses TRBV19 and TRBJ1-2; 7 bases are shared with TRBD1. Per the germline V gene, CDR1 is LNHDA and CDR2 is SQIVND (reference sequence). The CDR3 spans 12 residues. Trimming removed 7 bases from V and 3 bases from J; junction bases left unmatched: 2. In nucleotides, the CDR3 is TGTGCCAGTACCGACAGGGACTATGGCTACACCTTC. Translation: CASTDRDYGYTF.

The chain has TRBV7-6 and TRBJ2-7; tentative D call: TRBD2 (5 bases). Trimming removed 5 bases from V and 2 bases from J, with 16 bases in between. The CDR3 runs to 15 residues. Germline CDR1 reads SGHVS; CDR2 reads FNYEAQ. DNA of the CDR3: TGTGCCAGCAGCCGCTTCGGGATAGAGGCCTACGAGCAGTACTTC. It specifies CASSRFGIEAYEQYF.

The chain links TRBV18 to TRBJ2-7; 7 nucleotides line up with TRBD1. Germline loops: CDR1 KGHSH, CDR2 LQKENI. The CDR3 sequence is 14 residues long. J was trimmed by 5 bases and V by 0 bases; bases with no gene match: 4. This chain's CDR3 is CASSPPSDRDEQYF. The CDR3 DNA reads as TGTGCCAGCTCACCACCTTCAGACAGGGACGAGCAGTACTTC.

This clone was seen a few times. The V call is TRBV11-2, the J call TRBJ1-2; 7 nucleotides match TRBD1. Germline V lookup: CDR1 SGHAT, CDR2 FQNNGV. This CDR3 has 14 amino acids. The J segment lost 4 bases and the V segment lost 5 bases, leaving 7 bases of the junction unmatched. This CDR3 is CASSVDRSGYGYTF. The CDR3 region has the DNA TGTGCCAGCAGCGTGGACAGGAGCGGCTATGGCTACACCTTC.

The V gene is TRBV9, the J gene TRBJ2-7; 8 bases fit TRBD2. The CDR3 contains 15 residues. The V gene's germline CDR1 is SGDLS and CDR2 YYNGEE. V trimming: 4 bases; J trimming: 3 bases; junction bases outside the gene matches: 9. CDR3 DNA sequence: TGTGCCAGCAGCCCCAACGTCGGGGGGGGCTACGAGCAGTACTTC. This translates into CASSPNVGGGYEQYF.

The chain combines TRBV2 with TRBJ1-5, with TRBD1 identical over 10 bases. The length of the CDR3 is 15 residues. The J segment lost 5 bases and the V segment lost 5 bases, leaving 6 bases of the junction unmatched. The germline gives CDR1 SNHLY, CDR2 FYNNEI. The CDR3, as DNA: TGTGCCAGCAGTCGACAGGGGGCACCAGATCAGCCCCAGCATTTT. Its translation is CASSRQGAPDQPQHF.

The chain is built from TRBV5-1 and TRBJ2-7; 11 bases fit TRBD2. The CDR3 contains 15 residues. Germline assignment: CDR1 SGHRS and CDR2 YFSETQ. The trim removed 4 bases at V and 0 bases at J, leaving 3 bases unmatched. CDR3 in amino acids: CASSAGTSGSYEQYF. CDR3 DNA: TGCGCCAGCAGCGCGGGGACTAGCGGCTCCTACGAGCAGTACTTC. Together with reference TRBV5-1 and TRBJ2-7, the CDR3 gives the full variable domain: KAGVTQTPRYLIKTRGQQVTLSCSPISGHRSVSWYQQTPGQGLQFLFEYFSETQRNKGNFPGRFSGRQFSNSRSEMNVSTLELGDSALYLCASSAGTSGSYEQYFGPGTRLTVT.

This chain joins TRBV7-2 and TRBJ2-2; TRBD1 matches 9 bases. The length of the CDR3 is 15 residues. Trimming removed 5 bases from V and 5 bases from J; junction bases left unmatched: 6. Germline V CDR1 and CDR2: SGHTA, FQGNSA. CDR3 sequence reads: CASSLDRGPTGELFF. In DNA form, the CDR3 reads TGTGCCAGCAGCCTGGACAGGGGTCCTACCGGGGAGCTGTTTTTT.

CDR3 bases: TGTGCCAGCAGTTACAAACAGGGAGTCTACGAGCAGTACTTC. This sequence encodes CASSYKQGVYEQYF. V is TRBV6-7 and J is TRBJ2-7; the D gene is possibly TRBD1 (6 bases). Being an ORF, TRBV6-7 has a function that is uncertain. V gave up 2 bases and J gave up 3 bases, with 11 bases separating them. CDR3 size: 14 residues.

The rearrangement uses TRBV29-1 and TRBJ2-2; 7 bases are a match to TRBD2. The CDR3 is 13 amino acids. The germline V gene has CDR1 SQVTM and CDR2 ANQGSEA. J was trimmed by 5 bases and V by 7 bases; bases with no gene match: 7. CDR3 loop: CSARPAGTGELFF. CDR3 in DNA: TGCAGCGCACGTCCAGCGGGAACCGGGGAGCTGTTTTTT.

CDR3 DNA: TGTGCCAGTAGTATACCAGCAGGGTCTATAATAGGCGACAAAAACATTCAGTACTTC. Its translation is CASSIPAGSIIGDKNIQYF. The chain recombines TRBV19 with TRBJ2-4; perhaps TRBD1 as D (5 bases). V shed 2 bases and J shed 3 bases, with 23 bases lying between them. Germline V CDR1 and CDR2: LNHDA, SQIVND (reference sequence). There are 19 residues in the CDR3.

The chain links TRBV7-3 to TRBJ2-6; TRBD1 aligns across 11 bases. Trimming cost V 4 bases and J 2 bases; bases outside gene matches: 10. Per germline, CDR1 SGHTA and CDR2 FQGTGA. The CDR3 loop spans 19 amino acids. For the CDR3, the DNA is TGTGCCAGCAGCTCGAGGACGGGACAGGGGGGCCCTGGGGCCAACGTCCTGACTTTC. Encoded protein: CASSSRTGQGGPGANVLTF.

J is TRBJ1-4 and V is TRBV5-8; 7 bases match TRBD1. Looked up from germline, CDR1 is SGHTS and CDR2 is YDEGEE. V shed 4 bases and J 0 bases; nucleotides not matched to a gene: 6. The CDR3 totals 16 residues. CDR3 nucleotide sequence: TGTGCCAGCAGCGCCGGGACAGTAACAACTAATGAAAAACTGTTTTTT. It yields the protein CASSAGTVTTNEKLFF. Drawing the rest from reference TRBV5-8 and TRBJ1-4, the complete variable domain is EAGVTQSPTHLIKTRGQQATLRCSPISGHTSVYWYQQALGLGLQFLLWYDEGEERNRGNFPPRFSGRQFPNYSSELNVNALELEDSALYLCASSAGTVTTNEKLFFGSGTQLSVL.

The chain is built from TRBV21-1 and TRBJ2-7; no DNA check was done on the table's D call, TRBD2. TRBV21-1 is a pseudogene locus. The CDR3 is 15 amino acids. The CDR3: CASSLSGERSYEQYF. As DNA, the CDR3 is TGTGCCAGCAGCCTTAGCGGAGAACGCTCCTACGAGCAGTACTTC.

J is TRBJ1-2 and V is TRBV6-5; 8 bases match TRBD1. The CDR3 is made up of 14 amino acids. CDR1 MNHEY and CDR2 SVGAGI come from the germline V gene. The junction had 6 bases not matched to a gene; V was cut back by 5 bases and J by 4 bases. The CDR3 DNA reads as TGTGCCAGCAGTCGAACAGGGGGAGTCTATGGCTACACCTTC. Its protein product is CASSRTGGVYGYTF.

V gene TRBV4-1 combines with J gene TRBJ2-6, with 9 bases lining up with TRBD1. The CDR3 extends over 19 amino acids. V was clipped by 5 bases and J by 0 bases; unmatched bases: 11. From germline, CDR1 is MGHRA and CDR2 YSYEKL. The CDR3: CASSYSSDRGGSGANVLTF. DNA of the CDR3: TGCGCCAGCAGCTATTCTTCGGACAGGGGCGGCTCTGGGGCCAACGTCCTGACTTTC.

This chain uses TRBV5-4 with TRBJ2-2, with TRBD2 matching over 8 bases. The CDR3 totals 16 residues. Trimming cost V 0 bases and J 5 bases; bases outside gene matches: 6. Germline lookup yields CDR1 SGHNT and CDR2 YYREEE (reference sequence). CDR3 coding DNA: TGTGCCAGCAGCTTGGAGGTTAGCGGGACAACCGGGGAGCTGTTTTTT. The encoded protein is CASSLEVSGTTGELFF.

The chain combines TRBV28 with TRBJ1-1; D might be TRBD1 (5 bases). This CDR3 contains 16 residues. CDR1 MDHEN and CDR2 SYDVKM come from the germline V gene. V dropped 5 bases and J dropped 6 bases, with 22 bases sitting between them. CDR3 DNA sequence: TGTGCCAGCAGTCCCCAGAGCGGGACTCCTCGGTCTGAAGCTTTCTTT. Its translation is CASSPQSGTPRSEAFF.

The CDR3: CASSRQTGEGNEKLFF. For the CDR3, the DNA is TGTGCCAGCTCACGCCAGACAGGGGAGGGGAATGAAAAACTGTTTTTT. The chain is built from TRBV18 and TRBJ1-4; 8 bases agree with TRBD1. This CDR3 spans 16 amino acids. The V gene end was trimmed by 4 bases and the J gene end by 5 bases; junction bases not matched to a gene: 9. CDR1 KGHSH and CDR2 LQKENI come from the germline V gene.